This TCR beta chain was retrieved from a study of T cell responses to AZD1222 COVID-19 vaccine. Concerning this clone itself: Its antigen is currently unknown.

Study outcomes and limitations: A reported finding is that nearly half of spike-specific TCRs target unmutated variant regions. Increases in Spike-specific TCR breadth and depth were seen after two AZD1222 doses.

V lost 2 bases, J lost 11 bases, and 9 bases lay in between. This CDR3 has 11 amino acids. CDR1 and CDR2 from the germline V gene are LNHDA and SQIVND (reference sequence). Sequencing was performed with immunoSEQ multiplex PCR; in TCRdb, only in-frame clones are kept and a portion is missing. The table records 200,000 or so clones, about 90% of them present only once. This sequence originates from an adult in good health. Sequencing used peripheral blood, obtained on day 0 of MenACWY control vaccination. The rearrangement uses TRBV19 and TRBJ1-1; a weak D match, TRBD1 (5 bases). The CDR3 nucleotides read TGTGCCAGTAGTATAACAGGTGGGGCTTTCTTT. Encoded protein: CASSITGGAFF.